This T cell receptor (beta chain) was documented in a study of blood T cell repertoires in COVID-19. Study overall: Collection of acute and convalescent COVID-19 samples took place in the United States, Italy and Spain. Nucleic acid was either cDNA or gDNA, and it came from T cells, B-cell-depleted T cells, or PBMCs.

Germline V gene lookup returns CDR1 GTSNPN and CDR2 SVGIG (reference sequence). V lost 2 bases, J lost 6 bases, and 7 bases lay in between. The CDR3 is 11 amino acids. As originally analysed: Reference gene primers were amplified, and this amplification served to estimate nucleated cell counts. Method: immunoSEQ multiplex PCR; TCRdb's copy keeps in-frame clones and lacks some. That table supplies the V and J calls and clone size; D and trimming were determined from the DNA. The sample shows about 250,000 clones, roughly 89% of them seen only once. The TCR comes from a woman between 35 and 50 years old who had recovered from COVID-19. The sample comprised peripheral blood. The V gene is TRBV30, the J gene TRBJ1-1; D not certain. CDR3 in DNA: TGTGCCTGGAGTCCGGGGTCTGAAGCTTTCTTT. Translating it yields CAWSPGSEAFF.